These 26 T cell receptor beta chains were all obtained from the same sample, sequenced in a study of low-dose radiotherapy and immunotherapy resistance in tumors. Alpha- and beta-chain coverage of first-strand cDNA came from TRAV- and TRBV-specific primers. TCR amplification involved 15 to 20 PCR cycles with a constant-region primer and V-primer adapter. TCRdb processed the reads anew with MiXCR; each CDR3 protein has one entry. The profile covers around 15,000 distinct CDR3 sequences, with around three quarters appearing a single time and under 6% taken by the ten largest. Every receptor here comes from a human donor with advanced metastatic prostate, ovarian, gallbladder or colorectal cancer (not recorded which). This table probably holds off-target reads from a library built for another chain.

The V call is TRBV11-2, the J call TRBJ2-1; D gene uncertain. CDR3 length: 13 residues. Germline V gene lookup returns CDR1 SGHAT and CDR2 FQNNGV. V was clipped by 0 bases and J by 6 bases, with 6 bases between them. Here the CDR3 DNA reads TGTGCCAGCAGCTTAGATCGCGTCAATGAGCAGTTCTTC. Protein sequence: CASSLDRVNEQFF. The variable domain in full, completed from reference TRBV11-2 and TRBJ2-1, reads EAGVAQSPRYKIIEKRQSVAFWCNPISGHATLYWYQQILGQGPKLLIQFQNNGVVDDSQLPKDRFSAERLKGVDSTLKIQPAKLEDSAVYLCASSLDRVNEQFFGPGTRLTVL.

The chain combines TRBV29-1 with TRBJ2-5; D unresolved. The CDR3 covers 13 residues. Looked up from germline, CDR1 is SQVTM and CDR2 is ANQGSEA. V shed 7 bases and J shed 3 bases, with 15 bases lying between them. CDR3 amino acids: CSAVSGFKETQYF. Written as DNA, the CDR3 is TGCAGCGCTGTCAGTGGGTTTAAAGAGACCCAGTACTTC.

The table lists this clonotype with a few counts. V usage is TRBV5-4 and J usage is TRBJ2-3, with 8 bases aligning to TRBD2. Germline CDR1 and CDR2: SGHNT and YYREEE (reference sequence). CDR3 length: 18 amino acids. J gave up 5 bases and V 1 base, and 15 bases lay outside the gene matches. The CDR3 is CASSLNPKAGASGDTQYF. CDR3 in DNA: TGTGCCAGCAGCTTGAACCCCAAAGCGGGGGCCTCGGGAGATACGCAGTATTTT.

J is TRBJ2-7 and V is TRBV28; 7 nucleotides agree with TRBD2. The CDR3 has 15 residues. V was pared by 7 bases and J by 0 bases, with 9 bases of the junction left unmatched. Germline CDR1 is MDHEN and CDR2 is SYDVKM. This CDR3 is CASTLLGGSSYEQYF. CDR3 in DNA: TGTGCCAGCACCCTTCTGGGCGGGAGCTCCTACGAGCAGTACTTC.

Only a few counts were recorded for this clonotype. V usage is TRBV12-3 or TRBV12-4 and J usage is TRBJ2-2; 11 nucleotides line up with TRBD2. The V gene end was trimmed by 7 bases and the J gene end by 4 bases; junction bases not matched to a gene: 5. The CDR3 extends over 15 amino acids. The CDR3 DNA reads TGTGCCAGCACAACTAGCGGGGGAGGCACCGGGGAGCTGTTTTTT. This sequence encodes CASTTSGGGTGELFF.

This chain links TRBV4-3 with TRBJ1-5; D is ambiguous. CDR3 size: 15 residues. Deletions cut 1 base from V and 3 bases from J, with 10 bases between. Germline CDR1 and CDR2: LGHNA and YSLEER. CDR3 loop: CASSQGLRVNQPQHF. The CDR3 nucleotides are TGCGCCAGCAGCCAAGGGTTGCGGGTCAATCAGCCCCAGCATTTT.

The rearrangement links TRBV29-1 to TRBJ1-3, with unresolved D. Germline values: CDR1 SQVTM, CDR2 ANQGSEA. V dropped 1 base and J dropped 3 bases, with 7 bases sitting between them. This CDR3 spans 13 amino acids. As DNA, the CDR3 is TGCAGCGTTGAAGGGGGAAATGGAAACACCATATATTTT. Translation: CSVEGGNGNTIYF.

V and J are TRBV28 and TRBJ2-3, with D perhaps TRBD1 (5 bases). V lost 8 bases and J lost 1, with 13 bases in between. Per the germline V gene, CDR1 is MDHEN and CDR2 is SYDVKM. The CDR3 spans 14 residues. CDR3 DNA: TGTGCCAGCTCGTTCCTACAGGGCACAGATACGCAGTATTTT. Its translation is CASSFLQGTDTQYF. The full variable domain, completed using reference TRBV28 and TRBJ2-3, is DVKVTQSSRYLVKRTGEKVFLECVQDMDHENMFWYRQDPGLGLRLIYFSYDVKMKEKGDIPEGYSVSREKKERFSLILESASTNQTSMYLCASSFLQGTDTQYFGPGTRLTVL.

DNA of the CDR3: TGTGCCAGCGGGACGATGGGGGGAAAGACCCAGTACTTC. Translating gives CASGTMGGKTQYF. The chain combines TRBV2 with TRBJ2-5; D is possibly TRBD2 (6 bases). Germline assignment: CDR1 SNHLY and CDR2 FYNNEI. The CDR3 is 13 amino acids. V lost 8 bases and J 6 bases, leaving 16 bases between the germline ends.

This sequence joins TRBV5-1 and TRBJ2-4; either TRBD1 or TRBD2 may supply D (6 bases each). From germline, CDR1 is SGHRS and CDR2 YFSETQ. The CDR3 is 15 amino acids. Trimming took off 5 bases at V and 0 bases at J, with 12 bases between the two ends. Written as DNA, the CDR3 is TGCGCCAGCAGGAGACTAGGGGGAGCCAAAAACATTCAGTACTTC. Its protein is CASRRLGGAKNIQYF.

This sequence joins TRBV3-1 and TRBJ2-4, with TRBD2 matching 8 bases. With 2 bases clipped from V and 3 bases from J, the junction kept 3 bases outside the gene matches. In germline, CDR1 is LGHDT, CDR2 YNNKEL (reference sequence). The CDR3 covers 15 residues. The CDR3 region is CASSQSSGGKNIQYF. CDR3 in DNA: TGTGCCAGCAGCCAATCCAGCGGGGGCAAAAACATTCAGTACTTC.

This clonotype was observed a handful of times. The rearrangement uses TRBV6-2 or TRBV6-3 and TRBJ2-5, with D unclear. Trimming removed 0 bases at V and 5 bases at J, with 4 bases between. The CDR3 totals 12 residues. CDR1 and CDR2 from the germline V gene are MNHEY and SVGEGT. DNA of the CDR3: TGTGCCAGCAGTTACTCCCGTGAGACCCAGTACTTC. Protein product: CASSYSRETQYF.

This clonotype was detected only a few times. V is TRBV2 and J is TRBJ2-3; 13 nucleotides agree with TRBD2. The germline CDR1 and CDR2 sequences are SNHLY and FYNNEI. CDR3 length equals 15 residues. V was pared by 9 bases and J by 6 bases, with 9 bases of the junction left unmatched. CDR3 loop: CASTGLAGIRDTQYF. CDR3 nucleotides: TGTGCCAGTACGGGACTAGCGGGGATCCGCGATACGCAGTATTTT. Full variable domain (rest looked up from reference TRBV2 and TRBJ2-3): EPEVTQTPSHQVTQMGQEVILRCVPISNHLYFYWYRQILGQKVEFLVSFYNNEISEKSEIFDDQFSVERPDGSNFTLKIRSTKLEDSAMYFCASTGLAGIRDTQYFGPGTRLTVL.

This clonotype was recorded a few times. J is TRBJ2-7 and V is TRBV29-1; TRBD2 matches at 8 bases. CDR1 and CDR2 (germline): SQVTM, ANQGSEA. Losses at the gene ends were 4 bases for V and 5 bases for J; bases not matched to a gene: 4. The CDR3 sequence is 12 residues long. Written as DNA, the CDR3 is TGCAGCGTTGGACCTAGCGGGCACGAGCAGTACTTC. Protein sequence: CSVGPSGHEQYF.

This sequence joins TRBV5-4 and TRBJ2-3, with 10 bases aligning to TRBD2. Germline CDR1 reads SGHNT; CDR2 reads YYREEE (reference sequence). Unmatched junction bases numbered 7, after V lost 6 bases and J lost 3 bases. CDR3 length equals 15 residues. The CDR3: CASNTAGGLTDTQYF. DNA for the CDR3: TGTGCCAGCAACACAGCGGGAGGGCTAACAGATACGCAGTATTTT.

The rearrangement joins TRBV7-2 to TRBJ2-1; D remains ambiguous. With 4 bases removed from V and 15 bases from J, the gap between germline ends came to 13 bases. Germline V gives CDR1 SGHTA, CDR2 FQGNSA. This CDR3 is built from 11 residues. This CDR3 reads CASSSLTVVFF. The CDR3 nucleotides read TGTGCCAGCAGCTCCCTAACAGTGGTGTTCTTC.

The J gene is TRBJ2-3, the V gene TRBV5-4; D could derive from TRBD1 or TRBD2 (6 bases each). The length of the CDR3 is 15 residues. V was clipped by 4 bases and J by 1 base, with 13 bases between them. Germline CDR1 SGHNT, CDR2 YYREEE (reference sequence). The CDR3 loop reads CASSEGGLGTDTQYF. The CDR3 coding sequence is TGTGCCAGCAGCGAGGGGGGCCTCGGCACAGATACGCAGTATTTT.

CDR3 amino acids: CASSLSGLAGAYEQYF. DNA for the CDR3: TGTGCCAGCAGTTTGTCAGGGCTAGCGGGAGCCTACGAGCAGTACTTC. The chain links TRBV12-3 or TRBV12-4 to TRBJ2-7; 10 bases line up with TRBD2. The CDR3 spans 16 residues. V was clipped by 3 bases and J by 2 bases; unmatched bases: 7.

This clonotype was observed a handful of times. The chain uses TRBV20-1 and TRBJ2-3; 7 nucleotides align to TRBD2. V gave up 6 bases and J gave up 4 bases; unmatched junction bases: 13. The CDR3 covers 15 residues. Per the germline V gene, CDR1 is DFQATT and CDR2 is SNEGSKA (reference sequence). The CDR3 bases are TGCAGTGCGGCCGGGACCGCGGGGGAACCAGATACGCAGTATTTT. Its translation: CSAAGTAGEPDTQYF.

The chain joins TRBV11-1 to TRBJ2-3; tentative D call: TRBD2 (7 bases). With 2 bases removed from V and 4 bases from J, the gap between germline ends came to 13 bases. Looked up from germline, CDR1 is SGHAT and CDR2 is FQDESV (reference sequence). The CDR3 is made up of 15 amino acids. The CDR3 DNA follows: TGTGCCAGCAGCTTAAATTCGGGGGGCCCAGATACGCAGTATTTT. Translated: CASSLNSGGPDTQYF.

This chain uses TRBV3-1 with TRBJ1-4; no clear D. CDR3 length: 14 amino acids. V lost 1 base to trimming and J lost 2 bases, with 5 bases between them. The germline CDR1 and CDR2 sequences are LGHDT and YNNKEL (reference sequence). The CDR3 protein is CASSQGSTNEKLFF. CDR3 DNA sequence: TGTGCCAGCAGCCAAGGGAGCACTAATGAAAAACTGTTTTTT.

The chain recombines TRBV21-1 with TRBJ1-4. TRBV21-1 is recorded as a pseudogene. This CDR3 spans 14 amino acids. CDR3: CASSKESYNEKLFF. CDR3 nucleotide sequence: TGTGCCAGCAGCAAAGAAAGTTATAATGAAAAACTGTTTTTT.

This rearrangement joins TRBV28 to TRBJ2-7, with 7 bases aligning to TRBD1. The CDR3 has 14 residues. The germline V gene has CDR1 MDHEN and CDR2 SYDVKM. With 2 bases clipped from V and 3 bases from J, the junction kept 4 bases outside the gene matches. This chain's CDR3 is CASSLMGQIYEQYF. Here the CDR3 DNA reads TGTGCCAGCAGTTTAATGGGACAGATCTACGAGCAGTACTTC.

This sequence joins TRBV11-1 and TRBJ2-3, with 9 bases fitting TRBD2. Trimming cost V 5 bases and J 3 bases; bases outside gene matches: 3. CDR3 length: 14 residues. Germline V gene sequence: CDR1 SGHAT, CDR2 FQDESV (reference sequence). The CDR3 DNA is TGTGCCAGCAGCATTAGCGGGAGAACAGATACGCAGTATTTT. As protein: CASSISGRTDTQYF.

The rearrangement joins TRBV6-2 or TRBV6-3 to TRBJ1-5; D is uncertain. The V gene lost 5 bases and the J gene lost 6 bases, with 11 bases spanning the gap. The CDR3 runs to 13 residues. In germline, CDR1 is MNHEY, CDR2 SVGEGT. The CDR3 DNA is TGTGCCAGCAGTGAAGGAATTATTCAGCCCCAGCATTTT. The encoded protein is CASSEGIIQPQHF.

This chain links TRBV27 with TRBJ2-4, with 9 positions matching TRBD1. CDR1 and CDR2 from the germline V gene are MNHEY and SMNVEV (reference sequence). The CDR3 loop spans 14 amino acids. The J segment lost 11 bases and the V segment lost 7 bases, leaving 12 bases of the junction unmatched. The CDR3 DNA follows: TGTGCCAGCAAGAAGGCCGGGACAGGGAGTTTTCAGTACTTC. Its protein product is CASKKAGTGSFQYF.